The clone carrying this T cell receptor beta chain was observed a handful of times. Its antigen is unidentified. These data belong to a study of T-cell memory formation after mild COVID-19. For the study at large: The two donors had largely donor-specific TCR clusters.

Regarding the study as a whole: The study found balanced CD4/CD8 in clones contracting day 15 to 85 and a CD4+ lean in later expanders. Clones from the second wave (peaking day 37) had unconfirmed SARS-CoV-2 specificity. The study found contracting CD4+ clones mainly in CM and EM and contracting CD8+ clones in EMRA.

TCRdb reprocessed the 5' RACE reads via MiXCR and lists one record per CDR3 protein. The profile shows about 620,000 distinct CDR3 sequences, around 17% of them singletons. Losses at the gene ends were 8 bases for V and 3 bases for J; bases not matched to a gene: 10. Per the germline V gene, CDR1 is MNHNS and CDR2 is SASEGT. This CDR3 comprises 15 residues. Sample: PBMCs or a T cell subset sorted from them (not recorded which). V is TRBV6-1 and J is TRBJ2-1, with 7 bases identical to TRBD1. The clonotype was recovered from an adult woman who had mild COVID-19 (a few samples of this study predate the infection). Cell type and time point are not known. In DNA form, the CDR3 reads TGTGCCAGCGGGGCCTGGACAGGCCTCTACAATGAGCAGTTCTTC. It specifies CASGAWTGLYNEQFF.